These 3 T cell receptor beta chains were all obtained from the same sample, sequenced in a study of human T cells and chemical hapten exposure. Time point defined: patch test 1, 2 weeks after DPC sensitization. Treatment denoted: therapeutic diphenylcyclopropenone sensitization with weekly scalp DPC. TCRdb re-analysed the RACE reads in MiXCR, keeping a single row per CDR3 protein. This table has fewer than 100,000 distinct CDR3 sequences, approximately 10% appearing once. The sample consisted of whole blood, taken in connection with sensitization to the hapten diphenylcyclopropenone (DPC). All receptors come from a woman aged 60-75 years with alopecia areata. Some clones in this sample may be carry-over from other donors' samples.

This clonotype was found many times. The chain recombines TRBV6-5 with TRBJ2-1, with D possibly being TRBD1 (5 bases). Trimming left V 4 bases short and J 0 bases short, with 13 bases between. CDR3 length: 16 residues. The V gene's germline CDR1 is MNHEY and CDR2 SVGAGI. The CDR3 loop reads CASSSRGSSSYNEQFF. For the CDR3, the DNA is TGTGCCAGCAGTTCAAGGGGTTCAAGCTCCTACAATGAGCAGTTCTTC.

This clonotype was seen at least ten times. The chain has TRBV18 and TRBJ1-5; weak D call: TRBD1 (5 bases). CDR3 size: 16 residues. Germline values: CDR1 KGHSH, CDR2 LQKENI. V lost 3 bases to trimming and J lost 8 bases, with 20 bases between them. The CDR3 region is CASSPLEADGAKPQHF. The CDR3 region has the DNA TGTGCCAGCTCACCCCTCGAAGCCGACGGGGCAAAGCCCCAGCATTTT.

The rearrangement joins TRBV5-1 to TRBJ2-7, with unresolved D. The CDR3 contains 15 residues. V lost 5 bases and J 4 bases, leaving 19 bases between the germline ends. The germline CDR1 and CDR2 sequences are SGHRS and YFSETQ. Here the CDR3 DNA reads TGCGCCAGCAGGCTGGGTGAAGACGAGACTTACGAGCAGTACTTC. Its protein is CASRLGEDETYEQYF.